A selection of T cell receptor beta chains follows, all from one sample in a study of breast tumors, draining lymph nodes, adjacent tissues. TCRdb recomputed calls from the multiplex PCR reads with MiXCR, one row per CDR3 protein. Of approximately 150,000 distinct CDR3 sequences in the sample, around 35% were seen once. Sequencing was performed on axillary lymph node tissue. The receptors shown here come from a female donor with breast cancer. Some clones in this sample may be carry-over from other donors' samples. The CDR3 runs from the conserved cysteine through the conserved F or W. A D gene is named only where the DNA matches it firmly. The listing skips clone size in some rows; elsewhere it reads once, few, many or a size class.

d_call	v_call	j_call	clone_size	cdr3_nt	cdr3_aa
-	TRBV30	TRBJ2-1	many	TGTGCCTGGAGTGACGGGACCGACAATGAGCAGTTCTTC	CAWSDGTDNEQFF
-	TRBV6-2/TRBV6-3	TRBJ1-2	-	TGTGCCAGCAGCCCCGGCAGTTCTAACTATGGCTACACCTTC	CASSPGSSNYGYTF
TRBD1	TRBV12-3/TRBV12-4	TRBJ2-7	many	TGTGCCAGCAGTTCGGGACAGGGGGTCTACGAGCAGTACTTC	CASSSGQGVYEQYF
-	TRBV6-6	TRBJ1-2	-	TGTGCCAGCAGTTACGCTCAGCGGGATGGCTACACCTTC	CASSYAQRDGYTF
-	TRBV5-1	TRBJ1-2	many	TGCGCCAGCAGCTTGTACAGCTATGGCTACACCTTC	CASSLYSYGYTF
-	TRBV30	TRBJ1-1	few	TGTGCCTGGCAAAGACAGACGCTGAACACTGAAGCTTTCTTT	CAWQRQTLNTEAFF
-	TRBV12-3/TRBV12-4	TRBJ1-3	-	TGTGCCAGCCATATGAAACTAAACTATGGCTACACCATATATTTT	CASHMKLNYGYTIYF
-	TRBV5-8	TRBJ1-4	many	TGTGCCAGCAGCTTGGACAGGAGTAATGAAAAACTGTTTTTT	CASSLDRSNEKLFF
TRBD2	TRBV19	TRBJ2-5	once	TGTGCCAGTAGCATGGGACTAGCGGGGGAAACCCAGTACTTC	CASSMGLAGETQYF
TRBD1	TRBV10-3	TRBJ2-4	many	TGTGCCATCAGTGAGGGCTTGGGACAGACGGTAGCCAAAAACATTCAGTACTTC	CAISEGLGQTVAKNIQYF
-	TRBV15	TRBJ2-1	many	TGTGCCACCAGCAGAGTCGGGGGAGGAAGAGATGAGCAGTTCTTC	CATSRVGGGRDEQFF
-	TRBV27	TRBJ2-2	-	TGTGCCAACAGTTTGCCCGGGGTGACCGGGGAGCTGTTTTTT	CANSLPGVTGELFF
TRBD1	TRBV7-9	TRBJ1-1	many	TGTGCCAGCAGCTTGGGCTGGACAGGGGAGAACACTGAAGCTTTCTTT	CASSLGWTGENTEAFF
TRBD2	TRBV12-3/TRBV12-4	TRBJ2-2	-	TGTGCCAGCAGTTCCACGGGACTAGCGGGGGGGAAGACCGGGAAGCTGTTTTTT	CASSSTGLAGGKTGKLFF
-	TRBV5-1	TRBJ2-5	-	-	CASSGRAGGANYGYTFGSGTQYF
TRBD1	TRBV15	TRBJ2-1	many	TGTGCCACCAGCCTCCTACGGGGACAGGGTAACAATGAGCAGTTCTTC	CATSLLRGQGNNEQFF
-	TRBV6-1	TRBJ2-1	many	TGTGCCAGCAGTGGCCGCCAGGCGAATGAGCAGTTCTTC	CASSGRQANEQFF
-	TRBV7-3	TRBJ1-2	many	TGTGCCAGTCTTTCGGGGGGCTACTATGGCTACACCTTC	CASLSGGYYGYTF
TRBD1	TRBV24-1	TRBJ2-5	-	TGTGCCACCAGCCAGACAACCGGGACAGGGTTTCAAGAGGCCCGGTACTTC	CATSQTTGTGFQEARYF
-	TRBV12-3/TRBV12-4	TRBJ2-2	many	TGTGCCAGCAGTCCGTCTAGCACCGGGGAGCTGTTTTTT	CASSPSSTGELFF
-	TRBV7-3	TRBJ1-5	many	TGTGCCAGCAGCTTACTGCCCGAGGGGCCCCAGCATTTT	CASSLLPEGPQHF
TRBD2	TRBV30	TRBJ2-3	many	TGTGCCTGGAGTGTCTTGGTGGGTCGCGGGGGGGATACGCAGTATTTT	CAWSVLVGRGGDTQYF
-	TRBV6-5	TRBJ1-2	many	TGTGCCAGCAGTTATGGAGGGTCTAACTATGGCTACACCTTC	CASSYGGSNYGYTF
-	TRBV10-1	TRBJ2-4	-	TGCGCCAGCAGTGAGCCGCAGGGGGGGGAAAACATTCAGTACTTC	CASSEPQGGENIQYF
TRBD1	TRBV7-8	TRBJ2-7	-	TGTGCCAGCAGCTCATCCAGGGGGCCAGTCTCCTACGAGCAGTACTTC	CASSSSRGPVSYEQYF
-	TRBV2	TRBJ1-4	once	TGTGCCAGCAGTGACCCCAGGGAAGTTAATGAAAAACTGTTTTTT	CASSDPREVNEKLFF
TRBD1	TRBV15	TRBJ2-3	many	TGTGCCACCAGCAGAGTGGGACAGGGGTTGTATTTT	CATSRVGQGLYF
-	TRBV6-2/TRBV6-3	TRBJ1-2	many	TGTGCCAGCAGTCTATCAGGGTTGTTTCGACGGGGCTACACCTTC	CASSLSGLFRRGYTF
TRBD2	TRBV10-3	TRBJ2-1	-	TGTGCCATCAGCACGGGACTAGCGGGGGTCAATGAGCAGTTCTTC	CAISTGLAGVNEQFF
TRBD1	TRBV7-9	TRBJ1-4	many	TGTGCCAGCAGCTACGGGCCTAAAGACAGGGATGAAAAACTGTTTTTT	CASSYGPKDRDEKLFF
-	TRBV6-1	TRBJ1-5	-	TGTGCCAGCAGCTCCCCGAGTGGCGGAAGGGCTAGCAATCAGCCCCAGCATTTT	CASSSPSGGRASNQPQHF
-	TRBV10-2	TRBJ2-7	-	TGCGCCAGCAGGGATCGGGCGGCAACCTACGAGCAGTACTTC	CASRDRAATYEQYF
-	TRBV2	TRBJ1-5	many	TGTGCCAGCAGTGAACAGGTGTTAAGCAATCAGCCCCAGCATTTT	CASSEQVLSNQPQHF
-	TRBV12-3/TRBV12-4	TRBJ2-7	-	TGTGCCAGCAGTTTTTTTGGCGGATACCTAGACCCCCCAAAGGGGACTTTAGGACCCTACGAGCAGTACTTC	CASSFFGGYLDPPKGTLGPYEQYF
-	TRBV12-3/TRBV12-4	TRBJ2-7	many	TGTGCCAGCCGGGGGGCCTCCTACGAGCAGTACTTC	CASRGASYEQYF
-	TRBV30	TRBJ2-7	-	TGTGCCTGGAGTGTTTCGGGACCTACTGAGCAGTACTTC	CAWSVSGPTEQYF
-	TRBV20-1	TRBJ2-2	many	TGCAGTGCTAGAGATCCGGTATTCAGGGGGGGGGACACCGGGGAGCTGTTTTTT	CSARDPVFRGGDTGELFF
-	TRBV5-1	TRBJ2-2	many	TGCGCCAGCAGCTTGAAGGGGGCCGGGGAGCTGTTTTTT	CASSLKGAGELFF
TRBD2	TRBV27	TRBJ2-1	many	TGTGCTAGCACCCCAGCGGGAGCGATAGTGGGGTACAATGAGCAGTTCTTC	CASTPAGAIVGYNEQFF
-	TRBV15	TRBJ2-5	many	TGTGCCACCCGGGGGCCAGAGACCCAGTACTTC	CATRGPETQYF
-	TRBV29-1	TRBJ2-5	-	TGCAGCGCGGATCGGGAGACCCAGTACTTC	CSADRETQYF
TRBD2	TRBV13	TRBJ2-7	-	TGTGCCAGCAGCGGGACTAGCGGGGGGGTGAGCGAGCAGTGTTTC	CASSGTSGGVSEQCF
TRBD1	TRBV10-1	TRBJ2-1	many	TGCGCCAGCAGCCGGGACAGGGGGCCCTACAATGAGCAGTTCTTC	CASSRDRGPYNEQFF
-	TRBV29-1	TRBJ1-2	-	TGCAGCGTGCGGGCCGGAGCCCCTAACTATGGCTACACCTTC	CSVRAGAPNYGYTF
-	TRBV27	TRBJ1-6	-	TGTGCCAGCAGTTTACAGGGGCGGTGGCCCCTCTACTTT	CASSLQGRWPLYF
-	TRBV5-4	TRBJ2-7	-	TGTGCCAGCAGCTCGGGTCCAGCCTACGAGCAGTACTTC	CASSSGPAYEQYF
-	TRBV6-2/TRBV6-3	TRBJ1-5	many	TGTGCCAGCCGTCCTACAGGGTCGGGTCAGCCCCAGCATTTT	CASRPTGSGQPQHF
-	TRBV15	TRBJ2-1	-	TGTGCCACCAGCCCTTCGAAGGCAGGGGTCCTCTACAATGAGCAGTTCTTC	CATSPSKAGVLYNEQFF
TRBD1	TRBV7-3	TRBJ1-6	many	TGTGCCAGCAGTTACGGGGGGGCAGGGGGCGGATCACCCCTCCACTTT	CASSYGGAGGGSPLHF
TRBD2	TRBV7-3	TRBJ2-3	once	TGTGCCAGGAGGGGACTAGCCACAGATACGCAGTATTTT	CARRGLATDTQYF
TRBD2	TRBV20-1	TRBJ2-2	few	TGCAGTGCTAGAGATCTCTCTATGATTGCCGGGGGGGCTAACACCGGGGAGCTGTTTTTT	CSARDLSMIAGGANTGELFF
-	TRBV7-9	TRBJ2-7	-	TGTGCCAGCAGCCCCGACTCGCCCTCTCTCTACGAGCAGCACTTC	CASSPDSPSLYEQHF
-	TRBV6-2/TRBV6-3	TRBJ2-3	many	TGTGCCAGCAGTTACCGACTTGGAGATACGCAGTATTTT	CASSYRLGDTQYF
-	TRBV15	TRBJ1-4	many	TGTGCCACCAGCAGAGATCGGGGGACTTCTAATGAAAAACTGTTTTTT	CATSRDRGTSNEKLFF